The sequence of this T cell receptor (beta chain) was determined in a study of blood T cell repertoires in COVID-19. Across the whole study: Italy, Spain and the United States were the sources of the convalescent and acute COVID-19 samples.

Produced via immunoSEQ multiplex PCR; TCRdb's table is partial and in-frame only. The repertoire holds under 140,000 clones, approximately 79% seen once, with around 15% in the top ten. Germline V gives CDR1 SQVTM, CDR2 ANQGSEA. V lost 5 bases and J lost 9; bases outside the gene matches: 8. CDR3 length: 13 amino acids. The sequencing input was peripheral blood. The chain recombines TRBV29-1 with TRBJ2-1, with 9 bases aligning to TRBD2. This sequence was found in a woman older than 75 with active or convalescent COVID-19. CDR3 nucleotides: TGCAGCGTTAATTTAGCGGGAGAAGGTGAGCAGTTCTTC. It encodes CSVNLAGEGEQFF.